The 10 T cell receptor beta chains given below trace back to one sample, sequenced in a study of pediatric ulcerative colitis (dated by TCRdb to between 2018 and 2021). One to two pinch biopsies were taken from the rectum for research during colonoscopy. Library construction relied on the immunoSEQ multiplex PCR assay. TCRdb re-hosts the immuneACCESS table, in-frame sequences only. Its copies lack some clones; in the studies checked, an unresolved V gene accounts for under half of them, and the cause for the rest is not known. This sample has tens of thousands of clones in its table, and over 70% of those were observed once. 8% to 9.5% of the sample is taken by the ten largest. The sample was gut tissue. The receptors stem from a boy younger than 18 with severe ulcerative colitis.

This clone has a handful of counts. The gene calls are TRBV28 and TRBJ2-7, with a possible D match to TRBD1 (6 bases). This CDR3 contains 15 residues. Deletions cut 4 bases from V and 3 bases from J, with 16 bases between. CDR1 MDHEN and CDR2 SYDVKM come from the germline V gene. The CDR3 here is CASSWTERFSYEQYF. The CDR3 region has the DNA TGTGCCAGCAGTTGGACAGAACGATTCAGCTACGAGCAGTACTTC.

The rearrangement links TRBV6-5 to TRBJ1-2; possible D gene TRBD1, 5 bases. This CDR3 comprises 13 residues. The germline V and J ends were trimmed by 8 bases and 7 bases, with 17 bases remaining between them. CDR1 is MNHEY and CDR2 is SVGAGI in the germline V gene. As DNA, the CDR3 is TGTGCCAGCTCCTCCGAAATTCAGGGTGGCTACACCTTC. Protein: CASSSEIQGGYTF.

The chain uses TRBV6-1 and TRBJ1-1; 8 bases match TRBD1. CDR1 and CDR2 (germline): MNHNS, SASEGT. The J segment lost 10 bases and the V segment lost 5 bases, leaving 6 bases of the junction unmatched. The CDR3 has 12 amino acids. The DNA of the CDR3 is TGTGCCAGCAGTTCGACAGGGGAGGGAGCTTTCTTT. Translation: CASSSTGEGAFF.

This rearrangement joins TRBV5-1 to TRBJ2-3; D gene unclear. The germline V gene has CDR1 SGHRS and CDR2 YFSETQ. The CDR3 loop spans 12 amino acids. The V end lost 1 base, the J end lost 5 bases, and 5 bases lay between the germline ends. CDR3 DNA: TGCGCCAGCAGCTTGCCAGGAGATACGCAGTATTTT. Protein sequence: CASSLPGDTQYF. Variable domain in full (rest from reference TRBV5-1 and TRBJ2-3): KAGVTQTPRYLIKTRGQQVTLSCSPISGHRSVSWYQQTPGQGLQFLFEYFSETQRNKGNFPGRFSGRQFSNSRSEMNVSTLELGDSALYLCASSLPGDTQYFGPGTRLTVL.

V and J are TRBV19 and TRBJ2-5; a weak D match, TRBD2 (6 bases). CDR1 and CDR2 from the germline V gene are LNHDA and SQIVND (reference sequence). This CDR3 region has 14 residues. Deletions cut 0 bases from V and 6 bases from J, with 11 bases between. Here the CDR3 DNA reads TGTGCCAGTAGTATAGAAGCGGGTCTGAAGACCCAGTACTTC. Protein product: CASSIEAGLKTQYF.

The rearrangement links TRBV14 to TRBJ2-7; D gene uncertain. CDR3 length: 16 amino acids. CDR1 SGHDN and CDR2 FVKESK come from the germline V gene. V dropped 0 bases and J dropped 6 bases, with 18 bases sitting between them. The CDR3, as DNA: TGTGCCAGCAGCCAAGATTTTGGTTCAGTGCCTGGCGAGCAGTACTTC. This encodes CASSQDFGSVPGEQYF.

CDR3 DNA sequence: TGTGCCAGCAGCGCGGGTGATAGCAATCAGCCCCAGCATTTT. Translation gives CASSAGDSNQPQHF. This rearrangement joins TRBV9 to TRBJ1-5; no reliable D call. Trimming removed 3 bases from V and 0 bases from J, with 7 bases in between. The germline V gene encodes CDR1 SGDLS and CDR2 YYNGEE. CDR3 length: 14 amino acids.

The table lists this clone with a few counts. Given the absence of the conserved phenylalanine or tryptophan at the CDR3 end, a read error is likely. The V call is TRBV25-1, the J call TRBJ1-6, with D hard to call. The V gene lost 4 bases and the J gene lost 8 bases, with 9 bases spanning the gap. This CDR3 has 13 amino acids. The V gene's germline CDR1 is MGHDK and CDR2 SYGVNS. In nucleotides, the CDR3 is TGTGCCAGCAGTGGGGGATCCCATTCACCCCTCCACCTT. It is translated as CASSGGSHSPLHL.

This clone was counted a few times. The chain recombines TRBV25-1 with TRBJ2-7, with 13 bases identical to TRBD2. V shed 4 bases and J 1 base; nucleotides not matched to a gene: 1. The germline V gene encodes CDR1 MGHDK and CDR2 SYGVNS. The CDR3 contains 15 residues. CDR3 DNA sequence: TGTGCCAGCAGTGCGACTAGCGGGGGGTCCTACGAGCAGTACTTC. Translating gives CASSATSGGSYEQYF.

This rearrangement joins TRBV15 to TRBJ1-4; D is possibly TRBD1 (5 bases). The CDR3 consists of 15 residues. Germline V CDR1 and CDR2: LNHNV, YYDKDF (reference sequence). Trimming shortened V by 0 bases and J by 4 bases, and 9 bases separated the two germline ends. The CDR3 loop is CATSRDGGFNEKLFF. CDR3 DNA sequence: TGTGCCACCAGCAGAGATGGGGGGTTTAATGAAAAACTGTTTTTT.